The rows below give T cell receptor beta chains drawn from one sample of a study of blood T cell repertoires in COVID-19. Using immunoSEQ multiplex PCR, the repertoire was profiled, and TCRdb retains in-frame clones only, with some absent. Of 450,000 or so clones listed, roughly 90% are singletons. Sequencing used peripheral blood. These receptors all stem from a woman aged 40-49 years with COVID-19, enrolled during active disease. CDR3s leave out the opening cysteine and the closing phenylalanine or tryptophan.

TRBJ2-2,TRBV6-6,ASSRDSRYNTGELF
TRBJ2-3,TRBV29-1,SVAKWTSGSLEDTQY
TRBJ1-5,TRBV30,AWSVKSDQPQH
TRBJ1-4,TRBV14,ASSPANRGVEKLF
TRBJ2-1,TRBV4-2,ASSLDRGSYNEQF
TRBJ2-2,TRBV6-5,ASRDRVGTGELF
TRBJ2-3,TRBV19,ASRSGGGSDTQY
TRBJ2-6,TRBV7-3,ASSLPSGGDAGANVLT
TRBJ1-2,TRBV7-2,ASSLDRGLYGYT
TRBJ2-5,TRBV11-2,ASSHLTGTTQETQY
TRBJ2-7,TRBV27,ASSLGPPYEQY